This entry features one T cell receptor (beta chain) sequence. Profiled with immunoSEQ multiplex PCR; TCRdb holds only in-frame clones, not every one. This table holds some 35,000 clones, over 60% found once. This sample is drawn from a study of OX40 agonist ivuxolimab in advanced cancers. Between the trimmed V and J ends, which lost 2 bases and 8 bases, there was a span of 9 bases. CDR3 length: 12 amino acids. The germline CDR1 and CDR2 sequences are KGHSH and LQKENI. Material: CD4+ or CD8+ T cells sorted from blood, obtained in a trial of the OX40 agonist ivuxolimab. The receptor was isolated from an adult with an advanced solid tumor such as melanoma, head and neck, liver or kidney cancer. V is TRBV18 and J is TRBJ1-2; weak D call: TRBD1 (5 bases). CDR3 amino acids: CASSPAGKGYTF. In nucleotides, the CDR3 is TGTGCCAGCTCACCAGCAGGGAAAGGCTACACCTTC.